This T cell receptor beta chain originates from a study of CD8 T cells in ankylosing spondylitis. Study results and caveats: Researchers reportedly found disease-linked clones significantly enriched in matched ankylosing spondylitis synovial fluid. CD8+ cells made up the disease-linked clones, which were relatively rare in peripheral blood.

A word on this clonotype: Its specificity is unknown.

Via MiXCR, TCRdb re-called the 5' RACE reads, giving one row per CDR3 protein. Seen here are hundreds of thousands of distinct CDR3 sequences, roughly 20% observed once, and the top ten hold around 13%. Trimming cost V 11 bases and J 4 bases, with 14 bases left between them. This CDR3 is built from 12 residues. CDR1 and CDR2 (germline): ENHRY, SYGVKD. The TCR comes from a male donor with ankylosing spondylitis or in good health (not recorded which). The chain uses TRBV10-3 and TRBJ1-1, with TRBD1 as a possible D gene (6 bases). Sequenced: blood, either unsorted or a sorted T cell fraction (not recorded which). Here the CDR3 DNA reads TGTGCCGCGGGAGGGGGGACCACTGAAGCTTTCTTT. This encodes CAAGGGTTEAFF.